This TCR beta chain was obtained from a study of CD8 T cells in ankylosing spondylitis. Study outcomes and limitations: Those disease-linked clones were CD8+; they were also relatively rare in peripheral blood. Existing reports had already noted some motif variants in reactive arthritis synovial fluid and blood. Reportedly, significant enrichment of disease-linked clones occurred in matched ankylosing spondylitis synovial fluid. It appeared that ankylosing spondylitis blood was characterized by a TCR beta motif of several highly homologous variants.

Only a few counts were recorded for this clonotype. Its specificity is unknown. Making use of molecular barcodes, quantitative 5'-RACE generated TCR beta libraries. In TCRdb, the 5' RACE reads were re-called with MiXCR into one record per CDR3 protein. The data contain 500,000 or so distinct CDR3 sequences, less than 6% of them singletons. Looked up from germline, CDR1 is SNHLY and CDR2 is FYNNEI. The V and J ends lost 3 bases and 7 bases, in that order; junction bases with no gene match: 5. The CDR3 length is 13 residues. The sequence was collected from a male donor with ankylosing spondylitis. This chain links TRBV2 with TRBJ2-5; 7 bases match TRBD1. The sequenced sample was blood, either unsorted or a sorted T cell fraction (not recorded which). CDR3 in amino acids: CASSDDRDATQYF. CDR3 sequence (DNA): TGTGCCAGCAGTGACGACAGGGACGCGACCCAGTACTTC.